This TCR beta chain is from a study of radiotherapy plus CTLA-4 blockade in lung cancer. Study-level points and caveats: Tumor-derived TCR clones expanded in blood after radiotherapy plus ipilimumab. Dynamics of early blood T cell clones, together with interferon-beta, were reportedly the best predictors of response.

As regards this clone: Its target is unknown.

There are 14 residues in the CDR3. Germline V gene sequence: CDR1 MDHEN, CDR2 SYDVKM. V was pared by 6 bases and J by 1 base, with 12 bases between. Repertoires were generated with immunoSEQ multiplex PCR, while TCRdb's copy carries only in-frame clones and drops some. Among tens of thousands of clones listed, under 85% were seen once. Focal radiation with ipilimumab CTLA-4 blockade was given to patients with chemo-refractory metastatic non-small-cell lung cancer. The chain carries TRBV28 and TRBJ1-1; no reliable D call. The sequencing used peripheral blood, collected from a patient treated with radiotherapy plus ipilimumab. This TCR came from a human donor with non-small cell lung cancer who had stable disease on radiotherapy plus ipilimumab. Written as DNA, the CDR3 is TGTGCCAGCAGCCTGACGAACAGGAACACTGAAGCTTTCTTT. It translates to CASSLTNRNTEAFF.